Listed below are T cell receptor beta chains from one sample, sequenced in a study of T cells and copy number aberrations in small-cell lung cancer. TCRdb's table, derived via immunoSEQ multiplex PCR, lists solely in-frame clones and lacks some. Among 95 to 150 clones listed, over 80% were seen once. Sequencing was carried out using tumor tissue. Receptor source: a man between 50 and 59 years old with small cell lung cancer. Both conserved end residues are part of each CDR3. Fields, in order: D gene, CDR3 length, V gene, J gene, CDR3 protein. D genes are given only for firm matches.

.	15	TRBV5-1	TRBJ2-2	CASSSGTMNTGELFF
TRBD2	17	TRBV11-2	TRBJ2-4	CASSLSGTLQAKNIQYF
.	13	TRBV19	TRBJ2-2	CAGSARSTGELFF
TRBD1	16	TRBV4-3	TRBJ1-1	CASSQDWTGMHTEAFF
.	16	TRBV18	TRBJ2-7	CASSPQGGMGSYEQYF
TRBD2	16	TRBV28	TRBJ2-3	CASSFDSSGRTDTQYF
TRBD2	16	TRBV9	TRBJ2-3	CASSASLAGGADTQYF
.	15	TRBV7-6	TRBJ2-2	CASSPVGFYTGELFF
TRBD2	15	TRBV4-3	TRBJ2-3	CASSQQAGGTDTQYF
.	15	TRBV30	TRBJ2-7	CAWSSRAELTGEQYF
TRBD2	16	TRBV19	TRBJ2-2	CASSIRLAPKAGELFF
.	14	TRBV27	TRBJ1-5	CASSIRQGNQPQHF
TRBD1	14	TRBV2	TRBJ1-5	CASRADRGNQPQHF
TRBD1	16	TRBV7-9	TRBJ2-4	CASSPPPLTGYRIQYF
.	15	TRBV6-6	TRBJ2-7	CASSHGVRATYEQYF
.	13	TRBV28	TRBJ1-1	CASSLLQNTEAFF
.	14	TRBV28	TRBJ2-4	CASSSAVAKNIQYF
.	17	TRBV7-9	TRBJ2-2	CASSPPRHIANTGELFF
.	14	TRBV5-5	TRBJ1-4	CASSPDLYSEKLFF
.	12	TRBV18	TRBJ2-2	CASSTATGELFF
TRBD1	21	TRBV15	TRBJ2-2	CATSRERTGTGQNANTGELFF
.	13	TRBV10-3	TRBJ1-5	CAISDSGFQPQHF
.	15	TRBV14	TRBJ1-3	CASSQDWNSGNTIYF
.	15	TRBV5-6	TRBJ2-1	CASSLEWVSSNEQFF
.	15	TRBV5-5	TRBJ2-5	CASSLSVLIQETQYF
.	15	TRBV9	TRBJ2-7	CASSVGGSTPYEQYF
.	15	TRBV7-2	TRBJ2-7	CASSLVTGVSHEQYF
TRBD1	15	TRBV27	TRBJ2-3	CASSFYRGGTDTQYF
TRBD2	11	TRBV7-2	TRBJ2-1	CASSWTREQFF
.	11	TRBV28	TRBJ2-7	CASSFQYEQYF
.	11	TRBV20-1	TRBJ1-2	CSALWAYGYTF
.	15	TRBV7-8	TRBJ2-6	CASSHPQSRANVLTF
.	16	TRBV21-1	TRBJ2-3	CASTGLAGVGADTQYF
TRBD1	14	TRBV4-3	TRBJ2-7	CASSQGDRGREQYF
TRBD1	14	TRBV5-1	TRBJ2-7	CASSPGQGAWEQYF
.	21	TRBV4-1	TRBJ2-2	CASSQTGRGRVSSHDTGELFF
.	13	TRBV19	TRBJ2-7	CASIADKVYEQYF
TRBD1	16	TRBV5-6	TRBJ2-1	CASSLGTGVSYNEQFF
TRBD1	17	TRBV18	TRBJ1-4	CASSPPNRGTTNEKLFF
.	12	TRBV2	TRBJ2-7	CASSDTSSEQYF
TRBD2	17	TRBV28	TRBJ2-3	CASSYPQSGKKLDTQYF
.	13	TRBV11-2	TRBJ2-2	CASSLENFGELFF
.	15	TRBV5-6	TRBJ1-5	CASSVGGGAGQPQHF
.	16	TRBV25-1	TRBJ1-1	CASSDYGLGENTEAFF
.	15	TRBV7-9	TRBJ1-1	CASTARGLFNTEAFF
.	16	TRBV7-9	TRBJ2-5	CASRKGGWETQETQYF
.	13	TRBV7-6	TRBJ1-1	CASSLTENTEAFF
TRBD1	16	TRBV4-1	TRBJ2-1	CASSQDGQGAYNEQFF